The rows below give T cell receptor beta chains drawn from one sample of a study of blood T cell repertoires in COVID-19. The method was immunoSEQ multiplex PCR; TCRdb's version includes in-frame clones alone and lacks a portion of them. The table records tens of thousands of clones, approximately 83% of them present only once. Sequenced: peripheral blood. All receptors come from an older woman with active COVID-19. Both conserved end residues are part of each CDR3. The D gene is left open where the match is weak. Clone size is shown for a subset of rows, as once, few, many or a class of expanded clone.

D,size,J,V,CDR3,DNA
.,.,TRBJ2-7,TRBV5-1,CASSSEIRGRGGEQYF,TGCGCCAGCAGCTCCGAGATTCGGGGGCGAGGGGGCGAGCAGTACTTC
TRBD1,.,TRBJ2-3,TRBV24-1,CATSDRQGTDTQYF,TGTGCCACCAGTGATCGACAGGGTACAGATACGCAGTATTTT
.,.,TRBJ1-3,TRBV4-2,CASSQDRVTSGNTIYF,TGTGCCAGCAGCCAAGACAGGGTGACCTCTGGAAACACCATATATTTT
.,.,TRBJ1-1,TRBV19,CASSSRGPQNTEAFF,TGTGCCAGTAGCAGCAGGGGCCCCCAGAACACTGAAGCTTTCTTT
TRBD1,.,TRBJ1-6,TRBV28,CASSIFLQGSFSPLHF,TGTGCCAGCAGTATTTTTTTACAGGGGAGTTTCTCACCCCTCCACTTT
TRBD2,.,TRBJ2-7,TRBV2,CASAPGLAGNPAYSYEQYF,TGTGCCAGCGCCCCGGGACTAGCGGGAAATCCTGCCTACTCCTACGAGCAGTACTTC
.,once,TRBJ2-5,TRBV2,CASSGGLGETQYF,TGTGCCAGCTCCGGGGGGCTGGGAGAGACCCAGTACTTC
TRBD1,.,TRBJ1-2,TRBV2,CASSAGQGNNYGYTF,TGTGCCAGCAGTGCGGGACAGGGCAACAACTATGGCTACACCTTC
TRBD1,.,TRBJ1-6,TRBV7-9,CASSLHGTGVNSPLHF,TGTGCCAGCAGCTTGCATGGGACAGGGGTTAATTCACCCCTCCACTTT
TRBD1,.,TRBJ2-5,TRBV7-2,CASSPGGQVGETQYF,TGTGCCAGCAGCCCCGGGGGACAGGTGGGAGAGACCCAGTACTTC
.,.,TRBJ1-4,TRBV2,CASSGRREKLFF,TGTGCCAGCAGTGGGAGGAGAGAAAAACTGTTTTTT
.,.,TRBJ1-5,TRBV30,CAWSVSPGFMNNQPQHF,TGTGCCTGGAGTGTATCGCCAGGATTTATGAACAATCAGCCCCAGCATTTT
TRBD1,.,TRBJ1-5,TRBV2,CASTGTGSYSNQPQHF,TGTGCCAGCACCGGGACAGGGAGCTATAGCAATCAGCCCCAGCATTTT
.,.,TRBJ1-2,TRBV5-6,CASSLRGGPYGYTF,TGTGCCAGCAGCTTAAGAGGGGGTCCCTATGGCTACACCTTC
TRBD2,once,TRBJ2-1,TRBV2,CASSAGTSVGEQFF,TGTGCCAGCAGTGCTGGGACTAGCGTCGGTGAGCAGTTCTTC
TRBD2,.,TRBJ2-7,TRBV5-6,CASSLLGREHHEQYF,TGTGCCAGCAGCCTTCTAGGGCGGGAGCATCACGAGCAGTACTTC
.,.,TRBJ1-5,TRBV10-3,CAISQGRGDQPQHF,TGTGCCATCAGTCAGGGCAGGGGTGATCAGCCCCAGCATTTT
TRBD1,.,TRBJ2-7,TRBV29-1,CSVDWGTGGVEQYF,TGCAGCGTTGATTGGGGGACAGGGGGCGTCGAGCAGTACTTC
.,.,TRBJ1-1,TRBV3-1/TRBV3-2,CASSRNRVVTEAFF,TGTGCCAGCAGCCGCAACAGGGTTGTGACTGAAGCTTTCTTT
.,once,TRBJ1-3,TRBV5-1,CASTLSGPSSGNTIYF,TGCGCCAGCACCTTGTCTGGTCCGAGCTCTGGAAACACCATATATTTT
TRBD1,.,TRBJ2-2,TRBV7-8,CASSLETGGNTGELFF,TGTGCCAGCAGCTTAGAGACAGGGGGGAACACCGGGGAGCTGTTTTTT
TRBD2,.,TRBJ2-3,TRBV5-1,CASSKRTSGGGTDTQYF,TGCGCCAGCAGCAAACGAACTAGCGGGGGGGGCACAGATACGCAGTATTTT
.,.,TRBJ2-6,TRBV9,CASSLGSSGANVLTF,TGTGCCAGCAGCCTGGGCAGCTCTGGGGCCAACGTCCTGACTTTC
TRBD2,.,TRBJ2-3,TRBV7-7,CASSLGLAGGLDTQYF,TGTGCCAGCAGCTTAGGACTAGCGGGAGGGCTAGATACGCAGTATTTT
TRBD1,.,TRBJ1-2,TRBV6-2/TRBV6-3,CASSPTRTGGAGGYTF,TGTGCCAGCAGTCCAACCCGGACAGGGGGCGCGGGAGGCTACACCTTC
.,.,TRBJ1-2,TRBV7-8,CASSLAGRNYGYTF,TGTGCCAGCAGCTTAGCGGGCAGGAACTATGGCTACACCTTC
.,.,TRBJ2-3,TRBV7-9,CAMQGAAYTDTQYF,TGTGCCATGCAAGGGGCCGCCTACACAGATACGCAGTATTTT